What follows is one T cell receptor (beta chain) and its context. The record originates from a study of blood T cell repertoires in COVID-19. The wider study: Collection of acute and convalescent COVID-19 samples took place in the United States, Italy and Spain. PBMCs, B-cell-depleted T cells, or T cells were the source of the cDNA or gDNA that made up the material.

This CDR3 spans 14 amino acids. From germline, CDR1 is MNHNY and CDR2 SVGAGI (reference sequence). Trimming stripped 4 bases from V and 0 bases from J, with 9 bases between. Here immunoSEQ multiplex PCR was the method, and the copy in TCRdb shows in-frame clones only, minus some. The sample contains fewer than 45,000 clones, about 90% of which appear only once. V gene TRBV6-6 combines with J gene TRBJ1-1; D ambiguous. Sequences were obtained from peripheral blood. The origin of this receptor is a human donor in a cohort sampled during active COVID-19. The CDR3 region has the DNA TGTGCCAGCAGTTTTCCGGAGATGAACACTGAAGCTTTCTTT. Encoded protein: CASSFPEMNTEAFF.